The TCR beta chain described here comes from a study of T cells after yellow fever vaccination. Points from the study as a whole: Reappearance after the booster was seen for most primary-vaccination clones, at approximately 97% CD4 and roughly 90% CD8.

Of note for this clonotype: Antigen specificity is unknown.

TCRdb analysed the 5' RACE reads with MiXCR anew, one entry per CDR3 protein. The sample contains 250,000 to 350,000 distinct CDR3 sequences, approximately 10% of which appear only once. CDR1 is MGHRA and CDR2 is YSYEKL in the germline V gene. With 1 base removed from V and 4 bases from J, the gap between germline ends came to 4 bases. The CDR3 covers 12 residues. The sequencing here drew on CD4+ T cells sorted from PBMCs, taken 5 days after the yellow fever booster vaccination. The clonotype was recovered from a man younger than 30 who received the YFV17D yellow fever vaccine. The V call is TRBV4-1, the J call TRBJ1-2; D gene ambiguous. CDR3 in DNA: TGCGCCAGCAGCCAAGCTCTCTATGGCTACACCTTC. Its translation: CASSQALYGYTF.